Following are 16 T cell receptor beta chains from one sample sequenced in a study of blood T cell repertoires in COVID-19. Assay used: immunoSEQ multiplex PCR; TCRdb lists only in-frame clones, some missing. The sample yields 300,000 to 350,000 clones, around nine tenths seen once. Material for sequencing was peripheral blood. The receptors originated from a woman under 30 who had recovered from COVID-19.

The chain couples TRBV9 to TRBJ2-1; TRBD2 matches at 8 bases. CDR1 is SGDLS and CDR2 is YYNGEE in the germline V gene. There are 20 residues in the CDR3. After removal of 3 bases from V and 0 bases from J, the junction contained 17 bases not matched to a gene. As DNA, the CDR3 is TGTGCCAGCAGCGCCGCGTTTGGAGCGGGAGAGCGGAGCTCCTACAATGAGCAGTTCTTC. It encodes CASSAAFGAGERSSYNEQFF.

This chain links TRBV6-5 with TRBJ1-2; unclear D gene. The germline CDR1 and CDR2 sequences are MNHEY and SVGAGI. The CDR3 has 15 residues. V lost 2 bases and J lost 5, with 15 bases in between. CDR3 coding DNA: TGTGCCAGCAGTTACGGAGAGCTCGGGAATTATGGCTACACCTTC. As protein: CASSYGELGNYGYTF.

The chain carries TRBV11-3 and TRBJ2-2; D is perhaps TRBD1 (6 bases). There are 12 residues in the CDR3. Trimming left V 6 bases short and J 4 bases short, with 6 bases between. Per the germline V gene, CDR1 is SGHNT and CDR2 is YENEEA. CDR3 sequence: CASRTGTGELFF. For the CDR3, the DNA is TGTGCCAGCAGGACAGGCACCGGGGAGCTGTTTTTT. The whole variable domain, filled in from reference TRBV11-3 and TRBJ2-2, reads EAGVVQSPRYKIIEKKQPVAFWCNPISGHNTLYWYLQNLGQGPELLIRYENEEAVDDSQLPKDRFSAERLKGVDSTLKIQPAELGDSAVYLCASRTGTGELFFGEGSRLTVL.

The rearrangement uses TRBV10-2 and TRBJ1-2, with D possibly TRBD1 on 5 matching bases. From germline, CDR1 is WSHSY and CDR2 SAAADI. Trimming removed 4 bases at V and 1 base at J, with 10 bases between. This CDR3 spans 14 amino acids. The CDR3 protein is CASSAQGVNYGYTF. DNA for the CDR3: TGCGCCAGCAGTGCTCAGGGTGTTAACTATGGCTACACCTTC.

The rearrangement joins TRBV29-1 to TRBJ1-1; D remains unclear. Trimming took off 5 bases at V and 7 bases at J, with 11 bases between the two ends. Germline V lookup: CDR1 SQVTM, CDR2 ANQGSEA. The CDR3 has 11 residues. The CDR3 sequence: CSVSFGVEAFF. CDR3 DNA: TGCAGCGTTTCGTTCGGGGTTGAAGCTTTCTTT. Looking up the rest from reference TRBV29-1 and TRBJ1-1 gives the full variable domain: SAVISQKPSRDICQRGTSLTIQCQVDSQVTMMFWYRQQPGQSLTLIATANQGSEATYESGFVIDKFPISRPNLTFSTLTVSNMSPEDSSIYLCSVSFGVEAFFGQGTRLTVV.

This clone was recorded once. The chain has TRBV2 and TRBJ2-5, with D maybe TRBD2 (6 bases). The CDR3 has 14 amino acids. Per germline, CDR1 SNHLY and CDR2 FYNNEI. V lost 9 bases and J lost 3, with 17 bases in between. This chain's CDR3 is CASQAGLGEETQYF. The CDR3 DNA sequence: TGTGCCAGTCAAGCGGGCCTAGGGGAAGAGACCCAGTACTTC.

This clone was found a few times. This sequence joins TRBV10-3 and TRBJ1-4; D is possibly TRBD1 (6 bases). Trimming took off 5 bases at V and 4 bases at J, with 11 bases between the two ends. Germline V gene data show CDR1 as ENHRY and CDR2 as SYGVKD. The CDR3 has 14 amino acids. CDR3 nucleotide sequence: TGTGCCATCAGTAGCCAGGGGAATAATGAAAAACTGTTTTTT. This gives the protein CAISSQGNNEKLFF.

The rearrangement uses TRBV5-6 and TRBJ1-4; 8 bases align to TRBD1. CDR1 is SGHDT and CDR2 is YYEEEE in the germline V gene. The CDR3 extends over 17 amino acids. The V gene end was trimmed by 1 base and the J gene end by 10 bases; junction bases not matched to a gene: 15. The CDR3 reads CASSLRSGGLMEGKLFF. As DNA, the CDR3 is TGTGCCAGCAGCTTGCGGTCAGGGGGCCTGATGGAGGGAAAACTGTTTTTT.

The chain employs TRBV25-1 and TRBJ1-6; D perhaps matches TRBD1 (6 bases). This CDR3 spans 18 amino acids. The V and J ends lost 3 bases and 0 bases respectively, with 15 bases between them. Per the germline V gene, CDR1 is MGHDK and CDR2 is SYGVNS. The CDR3 DNA reads as TGTGCCAGCAGTGACGACGACAGGTCGAGCTCCTATAATTCACCCCTCCACTTT. The encoded protein is CASSDDDRSSSYNSPLHF.

The chain employs TRBV6-5 and TRBJ2-7; D might be TRBD2 (5 bases). V lost 3 bases and J 7 bases, leaving 19 bases between the germline ends. The V gene's germline CDR1 is MNHEY and CDR2 SVGAGI. This CDR3 has 15 amino acids. For the CDR3, the DNA is TGTGCCAGCAGTTATGATTCGAGGGAAACGGGGGAGCAGTACGTC. Protein product: CASSYDSRETGEQYV.

This chain connects TRBV18 to TRBJ2-2; 8 bases match TRBD2. CDR3 length: 20 residues. Losses at the gene ends were 3 bases for V and 2 bases for J; bases not matched to a gene: 17. The germline V gene has CDR1 KGHSH and CDR2 LQKENI. CDR3 nucleotide sequence: TGTGCCAGCTCACCGTCCCTCGGGGTAGCGGGACCTCAAAACACCGGGGAGCTGTTTTTT. This gives the protein CASSPSLGVAGPQNTGELFF.

This sequence joins TRBV27 and TRBJ2-7; 9 bases are a match to TRBD2. V gave up 4 bases and J gave up 7 bases; unmatched junction bases: 8. Germline-derived CDR1 and CDR2 are MNHEY and SMNVEV (reference sequence). The CDR3 loop spans 14 amino acids. CDR3 coding DNA: TGTGCCAGCAGTTCAGGAGCGGGGGGAAGTGAGCAGTACGTC. Its protein product is CASSSGAGGSEQYV.

V and J are TRBV20-1 and TRBJ2-7; 13 positions agree with TRBD2. Looked up from germline, CDR1 is DFQATT and CDR2 is SNEGSKA (reference sequence). The V and J ends lost 3 bases and 7 bases, in that order; junction bases with no gene match: 3. CDR3 size: 13 residues. CDR3 DNA sequence: TGCAGTGCTAGTCCGGGACTAGCGGGGGAGCAGTACGTC. Protein product: CSASPGLAGEQYV.

V gene TRBV10-1 combines with J gene TRBJ1-1; 7 positions match TRBD1. V shed 0 bases and J 0 bases; nucleotides not matched to a gene: 1. CDR1 and CDR2 (germline): WNHNN, SYGVQD (reference sequence). The CDR3 consists of 15 residues. DNA of the CDR3: TGCGCCAGCAGTGAGTCTACAGGGGTGAACACTGAAGCTTTCTTT. Translating it yields CASSESTGVNTEAFF.

This chain joins TRBV6-5 and TRBJ2-2, with 7 bases aligning to TRBD2. Germline V lookup: CDR1 MNHEY, CDR2 SVGAGI. J gave up 4 bases and V 0 bases, and 5 bases lay outside the gene matches. There are 16 residues in the CDR3. Here the CDR3 DNA reads TGTGCCAGCAGTTACTCGGGGGGACTACTCACCGGGGAGCTGTTTTTT. Its translation is CASSYSGGLLTGELFF.

This rearrangement joins TRBV5-1 to TRBJ2-3; D is ambiguous. Germline CDR1 and CDR2: SGHRS and YFSETQ. Trimming left V 0 bases short and J 7 bases short, with 3 bases between. CDR3 length: 11 residues. CDR3: CASSLVNTQYF. The DNA of the CDR3 is TGCGCCAGCAGCTTGGTAAATACGCAGTATTTT.